The source of this TCR beta chain is a study of T-cell reconstitution after alpha-beta-depleted transplantation in children. General study points: Expanded graft clones numbering several hundred reportedly gave rise to alpha-beta T cells about two months after transplant. After one year, T-cell counts and TCRbeta diversity mostly came from new T cells.

The CDR3 has 15 amino acids. Between the trimmed V and J ends, which lost 2 bases and 2 bases, there was a span of 10 bases. Germline CDR1 MGHRA, CDR2 YSYEKL. This clonotype was found many times. Its antigen is unknown. Preparation of the TCRbeta library was carried out with unique molecular identifiers. TCRdb re-called the PCR reads through MiXCR, storing one row per CDR3 protein. Of about 440,000 distinct CDR3 sequences listed, approximately 42% are singletons. This chain links TRBV4-1 with TRBJ2-1; no clear D gene. The source was PBMCs, collected before TCRalphabeta/CD19-depleted stem cell transplant. This clonotype originated in a girl aged 2-9 years with aplastic anemia, due to receive a stem cell transplant. As DNA, the CDR3 is TGCGCCAGCAGCCAAAACGATGTAGCCTACAATGAGCAGTTCTTC. This translates into CASSQNDVAYNEQFF.